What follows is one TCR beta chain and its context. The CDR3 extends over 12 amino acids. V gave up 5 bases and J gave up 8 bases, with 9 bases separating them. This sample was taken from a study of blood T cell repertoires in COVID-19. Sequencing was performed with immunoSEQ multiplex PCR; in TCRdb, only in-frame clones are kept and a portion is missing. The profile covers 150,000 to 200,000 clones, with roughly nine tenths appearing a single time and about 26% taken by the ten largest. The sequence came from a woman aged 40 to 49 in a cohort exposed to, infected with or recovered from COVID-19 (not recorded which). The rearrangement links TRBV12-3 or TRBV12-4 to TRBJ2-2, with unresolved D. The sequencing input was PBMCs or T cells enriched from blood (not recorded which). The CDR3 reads CASSLSAGELFF. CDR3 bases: TGTGCCAGCAGTCTAAGTGCTGGGGAGCTGTTTTTT.